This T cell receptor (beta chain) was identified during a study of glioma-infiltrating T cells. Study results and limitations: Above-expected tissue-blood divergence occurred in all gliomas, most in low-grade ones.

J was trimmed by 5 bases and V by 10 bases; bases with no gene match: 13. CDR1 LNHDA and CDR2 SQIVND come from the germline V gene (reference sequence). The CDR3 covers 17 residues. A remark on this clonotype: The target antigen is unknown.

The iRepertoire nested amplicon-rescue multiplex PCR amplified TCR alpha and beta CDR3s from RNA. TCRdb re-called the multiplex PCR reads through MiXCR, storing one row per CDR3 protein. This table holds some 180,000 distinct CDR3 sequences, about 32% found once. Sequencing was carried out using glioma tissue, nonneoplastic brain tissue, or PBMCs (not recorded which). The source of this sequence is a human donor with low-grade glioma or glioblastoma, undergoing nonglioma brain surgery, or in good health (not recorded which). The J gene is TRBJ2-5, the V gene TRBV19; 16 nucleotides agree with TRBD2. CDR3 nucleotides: TGTGCCACGCTGGGACTAGCGGGAGGGGACATCGGGGAGACCCAGTACTTC. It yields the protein CATLGLAGGDIGETQYF.